Sequencing of this T cell receptor (beta chain) was carried out in a study of a mutant IDH1 vaccine in newly diagnosed glioma. Turning to the study itself: Pretreatment consisted of radiotherapy, temozolomide, or both, with most receiving both.

The repertoire was sequenced with immunoSEQ multiplex PCR; TCRdb's copy has only in-frame clones and lacks some. Of 77,000 or so clones listed, around four fifths are singletons. The CDR3 contains 15 residues. Germline loops: CDR1 SGHVS, CDR2 FQNEAQ. The V gene end was trimmed by 2 bases and the J gene end by 5 bases; junction bases not matched to a gene: 7. In the case of this clone: The target antigen is unknown.

Regarding the study as a whole: Shifts in the top peripheral T cell clonotypes seemed unrelated to pseudoprogression.

Time point defined: week 47, end of study. In every dose of vaccine, 300 ug of mutant IDH1 20-mer peptide was given alongside topical imiquimod. Each donor presented with a new WHO grade 3 or 4 astrocytoma that tested IDH1-mutant and showed ATRX loss. The source material was PBMCs, sampled from a glioma patient whose treatment included an IDH1 peptide vaccine. The sequence was obtained from a middle-aged man with glioma. The chain carries TRBV7-8 and TRBJ2-7; 9 bases line up with TRBD1. This CDR3 reads CASSLYEGTGNEQYF. The CDR3 bases are TGTGCCAGCAGCTTATATGAGGGGACAGGGAACGAGCAGTACTTC.